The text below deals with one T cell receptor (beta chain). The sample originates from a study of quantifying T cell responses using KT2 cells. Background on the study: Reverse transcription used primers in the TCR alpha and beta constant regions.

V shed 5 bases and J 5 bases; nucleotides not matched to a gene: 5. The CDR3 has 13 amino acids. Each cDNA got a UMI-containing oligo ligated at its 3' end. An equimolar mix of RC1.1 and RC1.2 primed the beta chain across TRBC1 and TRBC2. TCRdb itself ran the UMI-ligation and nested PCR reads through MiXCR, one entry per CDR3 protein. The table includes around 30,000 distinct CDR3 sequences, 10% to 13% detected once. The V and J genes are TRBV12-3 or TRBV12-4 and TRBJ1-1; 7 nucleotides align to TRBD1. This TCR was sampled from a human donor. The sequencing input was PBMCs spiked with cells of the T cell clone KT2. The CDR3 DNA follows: TGTGCCAGCAGTCCCAGGGGGAGGACTGAAGCTTTCTTT. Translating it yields CASSPRGRTEAFF.